The 18 T cell receptor beta chains in this list originate from one sample, sequenced in a study of blood T cell repertoires in COVID-19. Sequenced by immunoSEQ multiplex PCR; TCRdb stores in-frame clones only, minus some. The table has 100,000 to 150,000 clones, around 89% seen once. The sample taken for sequencing was peripheral blood. The origin of the receptors is a man between 65 and 85 years old with active COVID-19.

The chain is built from TRBV30 and TRBJ2-5; 8 nucleotides line up with TRBD1. The trim removed 1 base at V and 5 bases at J, leaving 3 bases unmatched. Germline V gene data show CDR1 as GTSNPN and CDR2 as SVGIG (reference sequence). The CDR3 consists of 13 residues. CDR3 nucleotide sequence: TGTGCCTGGAGTGGGACAGGGTTGGAGACCCAGTACTTC. Its protein product is CAWSGTGLETQYF.

The rearrangement uses TRBV7-3 and TRBJ2-1; D unclear. V was pared by 5 bases and J by 5 bases, with 13 bases between. The CDR3 is made up of 14 amino acids. CDR1 and CDR2 (germline): SGHTA, FQGTGA. The CDR3 sequence is CASSPGRMNNEQFF. DNA of the CDR3: TGTGCCAGCAGCCCAGGCAGAATGAACAATGAGCAGTTCTTC.

The rearrangement links TRBV3-1 (or the pseudogene TRBV3-2) to TRBJ2-1; 9 bases line up with TRBD2. This CDR3 contains 15 residues. CDR1 and CDR2 (germline): LGHDT, YNNKEL (reference sequence). J gave up 10 bases and V 4 bases, and 11 bases lay outside the gene matches. The CDR3 DNA follows: TGTGCCAGCAGCCTAATAGCGGGAGAGTCAGGGGAGCAGTTCTTC. This gives the protein CASSLIAGESGEQFF.

The rearrangement links TRBV30 to TRBJ1-6; no firm D call. V dropped 2 bases and J dropped 5 bases, with 13 bases sitting between them. Germline V gene data show CDR1 as GTSNPN and CDR2 as SVGIG (reference sequence). This CDR3 is built from 15 residues. In DNA, the CDR3 is TGTGCCTGGAGTCGGGGAGCTGGGGATAATTCACCCCTCCACTTT. This encodes CAWSRGAGDNSPLHF.

This clone turned up a few times. CDR3 in amino acids: CASSQDIAGTDTQYF. As DNA, the CDR3 is TGTGCCAGCAGCCAAGATATAGCCGGCACAGATACGCAGTATTTT. V usage is TRBV3-1 (or the pseudogene TRBV3-2) and J usage is TRBJ2-3, with D hard to call. Germline assignment: CDR1 LGHDT and CDR2 YNNKEL (reference sequence). With 0 bases removed from V and 1 base from J, the gap between germline ends came to 8 bases. CDR3 length: 15 residues.

The V and J genes are TRBV28 and TRBJ2-2; D gene ambiguous. Trimming stripped 7 bases from V and 5 bases from J, with 14 bases between. The CDR3 is 14 residues long. The germline V gene has CDR1 MDHEN and CDR2 SYDVKM. CDR3 in amino acids: CASIGHAATGELFF. Written as DNA, the CDR3 is TGTGCCAGCATTGGCCATGCGGCGACCGGGGAGCTGTTTTTT.

The J gene is TRBJ1-6, the V gene TRBV7-9, with D maybe TRBD1 (5 bases). This CDR3 is 16 amino acids long. Germline CDR1 is SEHNR and CDR2 is FQNEAQ (reference sequence). Trimming pared 1 base from V and 6 bases from J, leaving 13 bases between. This CDR3 reads CASSLVGGTTNSPLHF. The DNA of the CDR3 is TGTGCCAGCAGCTTAGTTGGGGGGACCACTAATTCACCCCTCCACTTT.

This clone was counted a single time. The chain joins TRBV10-3 to TRBJ2-2; 7 bases match TRBD1. Germline V CDR1 and CDR2: ENHRY, SYGVKD. J was trimmed by 4 bases and V by 2 bases; bases with no gene match: 4. The CDR3 runs 15 residues. The CDR3 spells CAISEEGASTGELFF. The DNA of the CDR3 is TGTGCCATCAGTGAGGAGGGGGCTAGCACCGGGGAGCTGTTTTTT.

This clone was observed a handful of times. The V and J genes are TRBV6-2 or TRBV6-3 and TRBJ1-4, with D unresolved. The CDR3 consists of 18 residues. V was clipped by 0 bases and J by 0 bases, with 14 bases between them. In germline, CDR1 is MNHEY, CDR2 SVGEGT. The CDR3 bases are TGTGCCAGCAGTTACTCGAAGCCGCGCTCGGCAACTAATGAAAAACTGTTTTTT. It translates to CASSYSKPRSATNEKLFF.

The gene calls are TRBV5-8 and TRBJ2-5, with 13 bases lining up with TRBD2. The germline CDR1 and CDR2 sequences are SGHTS and YDEGEE. The CDR3 totals 13 residues. Trimming cost V 5 bases and J 5 bases; bases outside gene matches: 0. The CDR3 DNA reads as TGTGCCAGCAGACTAGCGGGAGGGGAGACCCAGTACTTC. Translation: CASRLAGGETQYF.

V and J are TRBV6-1 and TRBJ2-2, with 7 positions matching TRBD1. V trimming: 5 bases; J trimming: 7 bases; junction bases outside the gene matches: 7. The CDR3 contains 14 residues. From germline, CDR1 is MNHNS and CDR2 SASEGT. CDR3: CASSLGGFGGELFF. CDR3 nucleotides: TGTGCCAGCAGTTTAGGGGGCTTCGGCGGGGAGCTGTTTTTT.

The chain combines TRBV2 with TRBJ2-3, with TRBD1 identical over 10 bases. V was pared by 7 bases and J by 5 bases, with 3 bases of the junction left unmatched. Germline V CDR1 and CDR2: SNHLY, FYNNEI. The CDR3 contains 13 residues. The chain's CDR3 is CASKGTGVDTQYF. CDR3 bases: TGTGCCAGCAAGGGGACAGGGGTAGATACGCAGTATTTT.

The V and J genes are TRBV5-1 and TRBJ2-1; maybe TRBD2 (6 bases). CDR1 and CDR2 (germline): SGHRS, YFSETQ. V was shortened by 4 bases and J by 6 bases, with 20 bases between the two germline ends. There are 16 residues in the CDR3. The CDR3 bases are TGCGCCAGCAGCCGGGATTTTGGGGGGAGGTTCAATGAGCAGTTCTTC. It translates to CASSRDFGGRFNEQFF.

V and J are TRBV9 and TRBJ2-2; the D is unclear. This CDR3 contains 15 residues. V lost 5 bases and J 0 bases, leaving 11 bases between the germline ends. CDR1 is SGDLS, CDR2 YYNGEE, per germline. Written as DNA, the CDR3 is TGTGCCAGCAGTGTGTCGGTCTCGAACACCGGGGAGCTGTTTTTT. Translation: CASSVSVSNTGELFF. The full variable domain, completed using reference TRBV9 and TRBJ2-2, is DSGVTQTPKHLITATGQRVTLRCSPRSGDLSVYWYQQSLDQGLQFLIQYYNGEERAKGNILERFSAQQFPDLHSELNLSSLELGDSALYFCASSVSVSNTGELFFGEGSRLTVL.

This chain joins TRBV27 and TRBJ1-3; tentatively, D is TRBD1 (6 bases). The V and J ends lost 8 bases and 3 bases respectively, with 11 bases between them. Per the germline V gene, CDR1 is MNHEY and CDR2 is SMNVEV (reference sequence). This CDR3 region has 13 residues. CDR3 coding DNA: TGTGCCAGCGGAAGGGGGAGTGGAAACACCATATATTTT. It is translated as CASGRGSGNTIYF.

This clone was seen more than once but under ten times. This chain connects TRBV2 to TRBJ1-5, with 9 bases identical to TRBD1. Germline V gene lookup returns CDR1 SNHLY and CDR2 FYNNEI. CDR3 length equals 15 residues. The V segment lost 7 bases and the J segment 2 bases; nucleotides outside the gene matches: 6. The CDR3 DNA follows: TGTGCCAGCAAACGGGACAGGGAGGGCAATCAGCCCCAGCATTTT. Translated: CASKRDREGNQPQHF. The variable domain in full, with the rest retrieved from reference TRBV2 and TRBJ1-5, is EPEVTQTPSHQVTQMGQEVILRCVPISNHLYFYWYRQILGQKVEFLVSFYNNEISEKSEIFDDQFSVERPDGSNFTLKIRSTKLEDSAMYFCASKRDREGNQPQHFGDGTRLSIL.

The chain couples TRBV6-5 to TRBJ1-5; maybe TRBD1 (5 bases). Germline V gene lookup returns CDR1 MNHEY and CDR2 SVGAGI. This CDR3 contains 15 residues. The ends were cut back, 6 bases at V and 3 bases at J, with 15 bases in the middle. CDR3 sequence (DNA): TGTGCCAGCAGCCGAAAGCCAGGGTCCAATCAGCCCCAGCATTTT. As protein: CASSRKPGSNQPQHF.

The chain joins TRBV2 to TRBJ2-5; tentatively, D is TRBD1 (6 bases). The germline gives CDR1 SNHLY, CDR2 FYNNEI. The length of the CDR3 is 15 residues. Trimming took off 3 bases at V and 1 base at J, with 12 bases between the two ends. Written as DNA, the CDR3 is TGTGCCAGCAGTGAGGTAGGGGGTCCCCAAGAGACCCAGTACTTC. Its protein is CASSEVGGPQETQYF.